Listed below are T cell receptor beta chains from one sample, sequenced in a study of blood T cell repertoires in COVID-19. The assay was immunoSEQ multiplex PCR, and TCRdb's table has in-frame clones only and misses some. The table has fewer than 200,000 clones, roughly 85% seen once; the top ten hold around 8.6%. Sequencing was done on a sample of peripheral blood. The source is a man between 45 and 60 years old with active or convalescent COVID-19. The conserved cysteine and the conserved F or W are not part of the CDR3 here.

j_gene,len,v_gene,CDR3aa
TRBJ1-1,9,TRBV19,ASGLNTEAF
TRBJ2-1,14,TRBV4-2,ASSQNLAGGDFEQF
TRBJ1-1,11,TRBV24-1,ATSDFSWAGAF
TRBJ1-5,16,TRBV28,ASSLRDRGRKDNQPQH
TRBJ2-2,15,TRBV4-3,ASSQDLFPRDTGELF
TRBJ1-5,12,TRBV19,ASRLGGGNQPQH
TRBJ1-4,14,TRBV7-2,ASSSMSGGGGEKLF
TRBJ2-3,11,TRBV7-7,ASSPQRGYTQY
TRBJ2-7,11,TRBV6-5,ASSRGQIYEQY
TRBJ1-6,13,TRBV2,ASSEDRGSNSPLH
TRBJ2-2,15,TRBV7-3,ASSHHSGTANTGELF
TRBJ2-3,13,TRBV30,AWAEASGRADTQY
TRBJ1-4,12,TRBV5-1,ASEGTGFGEKLF